Below are 21 T cell receptor beta chains sequenced from a single sample in a study of monozygotic twins with inflammatory bowel disease. TCRdb reworked the 5' RACE reads into one entry per CDR3 protein, no DNA. This repertoire includes 200,000 to 250,000 distinct CDR3 sequences. The sample comprised blood. Source of these receptors: a human donor with ulcerative colitis or Crohn's disease, or a healthy co-twin of an affected twin (not recorded which).

The chain has TRBV7-9 and TRBJ2-7; the TCRdb call, TRBD2, lacks DNA for checking. Germline loops: CDR1 SEHNR, CDR2 FQNEAQ (reference sequence). CDR3 size: 14 residues. CDR3: CASSPIAGGNEQYF.

The chain uses TRBV12-3 or TRBV12-4 and TRBJ2-7; TCRdb proposes TRBD1, but this gene call is untestable without DNA. This CDR3 has 14 residues. Here the CDR3 reads CASSFTGPRYEQYF.

This CDR3 is CATGTSGSLYEQFF. The chain employs TRBV24-1 and TRBJ2-1; the D call from TCRdb, TRBD2, cannot be confirmed without DNA. The germline V gene has CDR1 KGHDR and CDR2 SFDVKD. This CDR3 is built from 14 residues.

The V and J genes are TRBV29-1 and TRBJ2-3. Germline CDR1 SQVTM, CDR2 ANQGSEA. CDR3 length equals 11 residues. The CDR3 reads CSDASTDTQYF.

The chain joins TRBV2 to TRBJ1-5. This CDR3 contains 11 residues. Looked up from germline, CDR1 is SNHLY and CDR2 is FYNNEI. This CDR3 is CASGPTQPQHF.

The chain has TRBV5-1 and TRBJ2-1; TCRdb proposes TRBD2, but this gene call is untestable without DNA. The CDR3 runs to 14 residues. Germline CDR1 is SGHRS and CDR2 is YFSETQ. CDR3 region: CASSLAASGGSKFF.

The V and J genes are TRBV12-3 or TRBV12-4 and TRBJ2-7; TCRdb lists TRBD1, though no DNA is available to test this call. CDR3 length: 13 amino acids. This chain's CDR3 is CASSPTGQYEQYF.

The chain combines TRBV6-2 or TRBV6-3 with TRBJ1-5. Germline CDR1 MNHEY, CDR2 SVGEGT. The CDR3 covers 16 residues. Here the CDR3 reads CASSFPAAGGNQPQHF.

The V and J genes are TRBV20-1 and TRBJ2-7; TCRdb's D call, TRBD2, is unchecked because there is no DNA. CDR1 and CDR2 (germline): DFQATT, SNEGSKA (reference sequence). The CDR3 extends over 14 amino acids. The CDR3 sequence: CSARGLSQTYEQYF.

The V gene is TRBV4-2, the J gene TRBJ1-1. CDR1 and CDR2 (germline): LGHNA, YNFKEQ. The CDR3 covers 14 residues. CDR3 protein: CASSQAGLWTEAFF.

This chain joins TRBV5-4 and TRBJ2-5. The CDR3 sequence is 13 residues long. Germline V CDR1 and CDR2: SGHNT, YYREEE (reference sequence). This chain's CDR3 is CASSLGIQETQYF.

The genes are TRBV3-1 and TRBJ1-1; TCRdb's D gene call, TRBD1, goes unchecked for lack of DNA. Looked up from germline, CDR1 is LGHDT and CDR2 is YNNKEL (reference sequence). The CDR3 has 14 amino acids. CDR3 loop: CASSSGHPVTEAFF.

J is TRBJ2-3 and V is TRBV6-1; TCRdb lists TRBD1, though no DNA is available to test this call. The CDR3 is 17 amino acids. The germline gives CDR1 MNHNS, CDR2 SASEGT. CDR3 sequence reads: CASSEKGAGGLTDTQYF.

This chain uses TRBV6-5 with TRBJ2-2. This CDR3 spans 11 amino acids. Germline V gene sequence: CDR1 MNHEY, CDR2 SVGAGI. CDR3 residues: CASRLRGELFF.

CDR3 protein: CASSERGNTEAFF. The rearrangement links TRBV5-1 to TRBJ1-1. The CDR3 loop spans 13 amino acids. Per the germline V gene, CDR1 is SGHRS and CDR2 is YFSETQ.

The J gene is TRBJ1-2, the V gene TRBV18; TCRdb calls TRBD1, which cannot be checked without DNA. Germline V gene data show CDR1 as KGHSH and CDR2 as LQKENI. This CDR3 comprises 14 residues. The CDR3 reads CASSRDREGDGYTF.

CDR3 sequence: CASSPLAGGRETQYF. The J gene is TRBJ2-5, the V gene TRBV7-2; TCRdb indicates TRBD2, and absent DNA this call remains unverified. The CDR3 consists of 15 residues. CDR1 is SGHTA and CDR2 is FQGNSA in the germline V gene.

This chain connects TRBV20-1 to TRBJ2-7; TCRdb's D call, TRBD1, is unchecked because there is no DNA. The CDR3 covers 16 residues. Germline lookup yields CDR1 DFQATT and CDR2 SNEGSKA (reference sequence). The CDR3 here is CSAIYPGQGSWHEQYF.

CDR3 amino acids: CASSYSRTSQYYNEQFF. The chain recombines TRBV6-5 with TRBJ2-1. This CDR3 is built from 17 residues. Looked up from germline, CDR1 is MNHEY and CDR2 is SVGAGI.

This rearrangement joins TRBV29-1 to TRBJ1-1; TCRdb proposes TRBD1, but this gene call is untestable without DNA. CDR3 length equals 14 residues. Looked up from germline, CDR1 is SQVTM and CDR2 is ANQGSEA. The CDR3 here is CSGRTGPLNTEAFF.

This chain connects TRBV7-8 to TRBJ2-1; the D call from TCRdb, TRBD2, cannot be confirmed without DNA. This CDR3 comprises 14 residues. CDR1 and CDR2 (germline): SGHVS, FQNEAQ. The CDR3 is CASSLAPAMNEQFF.